This T cell receptor beta chain was recorded in a study of cytomegalovirus exposure and HLA in healthy donors. Notes on this clone: No antigen is known for it. This sample also contains other DNA sequences that code for the same CDR3.

Vbeta (60) and Jbeta (13) primers were used in the PCR. Per the original data handling: A follow-up analysis tallied around 80 million unique TCR beta chains, roughly 11 million shared. Generated by immunoSEQ multiplex PCR, the TCRdb table keeps only in-frame clones and is missing some. V and J calls and clone size come straight from that table; D and trimming were deduced from the DNA. Of 100,000 to 150,000 clones in the sample, around 69% were seen once. Every donor was a healthy person donating bone marrow. Study findings and constraints: Later analysis identified several of the most significant clusters that appeared linked to common viral pathogens. Accurate prediction of HLA-A and HLA-B alleles (for most subjects) was reportedly achieved from TCR beta sequences.

There are 11 residues in the CDR3. Trimming pared 1 base from V and 4 bases from J, leaving 5 bases between. Germline-derived CDR1 and CDR2 are DFQATT and SNEGSKA (reference sequence). Sequencing input: PBMCs. The chain uses TRBV20-1 and TRBJ2-7; D gene unclear. The receptor was derived from a human donor in good health. The CDR3 sequence: CSARGQYEQYF. DNA for the CDR3: TGCAGTGCTAGAGGCCAGTACGAGCAGTACTTC.